This T cell receptor (beta chain) was retrieved from a study of T cells after posttransplantation cyclophosphamide. General study results and limits: Donor CD8+ memory clones often dominated recipient blood repertoires at later times. TRB overlap between skin or GI tissue T cells and blood was limited. TRB clonality was highly associated with recipient CMV seropositivity and reactivation.

TCRdb's copy holds only in-frame clones and misses some; the assay was immunoSEQ multiplex PCR. The record shows approximately 7,900 clones for this sample, with no singletons present. A marrow graft followed busulfan-fludarabine conditioning, with cyclophosphamide on days +3 and +4. In its sample, this clone was seen many times. Its matching antigen is unknown. The CDR3 loop spans 16 amino acids. The trim removed 6 bases at V and 1 base at J, leaving 6 bases unmatched. Per germline, CDR1 SGHTA and CDR2 FQGNSA. The sequenced sample was PBMCs, obtained after an allogeneic stem cell transplant with post-transplant cyclophosphamide. This receptor was identified in a young adult male patient who received an allogeneic stem cell transplant from an unrelated donor, was CMV-positive, and had acute and chronic GVHD. The graft donor may have given rise to some T cells. V gene TRBV7-2 combines with J gene TRBJ2-1, with 10 bases lining up with TRBD2. CDR3 amino acids: CASRYSGGLSYNEQFF. CDR3 nucleotide sequence: TGTGCCAGCAGATATAGCGGGGGGCTATCCTACAATGAGCAGTTCTTC.